This entry lists 19 T cell receptor beta chains sequenced from one sample in a study of blood T cell repertoires in COVID-19. Measured with immunoSEQ multiplex PCR; TCRdb has only the in-frame clones, and not every one. The sample has 200,000 to 250,000 clones; about nine tenths are singletons. The sequenced sample consisted of PBMCs or T cells enriched from blood (not recorded which). These receptors came from a man between 18 and 29 years old with acute COVID-19.

The chain is built from TRBV28 and TRBJ1-1, with 7 bases identical to TRBD1. This CDR3 region has 15 residues. Germline CDR1 reads MDHEN; CDR2 reads SYDVKM. The junction had 10 bases not matched to a gene; V was cut back by 5 bases and J by 4 bases. The CDR3 loop reads CASSTYRGAGTEAFF. The CDR3 DNA reads as TGTGCCAGCAGTACGTACAGGGGTGCGGGCACTGAAGCTTTCTTT. The complete variable domain, with remaining parts taken from reference TRBV28 and TRBJ1-1, reads DVKVTQSSRYLVKRTGEKVFLECVQDMDHENMFWYRQDPGLGLRLIYFSYDVKMKEKGDIPEGYSVSREKKERFSLILESASTNQTSMYLCASSTYRGAGTEAFFGQGTRLTVV.

This clone showed up just once. The chain is built from TRBV7-9 and TRBJ1-2; 8 positions agree with TRBD1. This CDR3 region has 12 residues. Germline V gene data show CDR1 as SEHNR and CDR2 as FQNEAQ (reference sequence). J gave up 3 bases and V 7 bases, and 1 base lay outside the gene matches. The CDR3 DNA reads TGTGCCAGCAAACAGGGGGACTATGGCTACACCTTC. This encodes CASKQGDYGYTF.

This chain connects TRBV5-1 to TRBJ2-7; 9 bases agree with TRBD2. V lost 4 bases and J lost 0; bases outside the gene matches: 8. Germline CDR1 and CDR2: SGHRS and YFSETQ. There are 16 residues in the CDR3. CDR3 region: CASSAETSGPSYEQYF. The CDR3 DNA reads as TGCGCCAGCAGCGCGGAGACTAGCGGACCCTCCTACGAGCAGTACTTC.

This clone was observed a single time. The genes are TRBV7-8 and TRBJ1-4; no clear D. V lost 4 bases and J lost 5, with 14 bases in between. Germline V gene sequence: CDR1 SGHVS, CDR2 FQNEAQ. The CDR3 totals 15 residues. The CDR3 region is CASSYGPWENEKLFF. CDR3 DNA sequence: TGTGCCAGCAGCTACGGGCCTTGGGAGAATGAAAAACTGTTTTTT.

This clone was seen more than once but under ten times. The chain carries TRBV27 and TRBJ1-4; TRBD1 matches at 10 bases. Losses at the gene ends were 10 bases for V and 8 bases for J; bases not matched to a gene: 7. This CDR3 contains 13 residues. Germline values: CDR1 MNHEY, CDR2 SMNVEV (reference sequence). The CDR3 here is CATGDRGSEKLFF. The CDR3 nucleotides read TGTGCCACCGGGGACAGGGGTAGCGAAAAACTGTTTTTT.

The CDR3 coding sequence is TGCAGCGTTTGGGGAGCGGAGACCCAGTACTTC. Amino acid sequence: CSVWGAETQYF. The rearrangement joins TRBV29-1 to TRBJ2-5, with D possibly being TRBD2 (5 bases). Trimming shortened V by 5 bases and J by 5 bases, and 9 bases separated the two germline ends. The germline gives CDR1 SQVTM, CDR2 ANQGSEA. The CDR3 consists of 11 residues.

The chain joins TRBV7-9 to TRBJ1-1; D is possibly TRBD1 (6 bases). Germline V gene lookup returns CDR1 SEHNR and CDR2 FQNEAQ (reference sequence). The V end lost 3 bases, the J end lost 5 bases, and 13 bases lay between the germline ends. This CDR3 spans 14 amino acids. Here the CDR3 reads CASSFPGAETEAFF. In nucleotides, the CDR3 is TGTGCCAGCAGCTTTCCAGGGGCTGAGACTGAAGCTTTCTTT. The entire variable domain, with the rest obtained from reference TRBV7-9 and TRBJ1-1, is as follows: DTGVSQNPRHKITKRGQNVTFRCDPISEHNRLYWYRQTLGQGPEFLTYFQNEAQLEKSRLLSDRFSAERPKGSFSTLEIQRTEQGDSAMYLCASSFPGAETEAFFGQGTRLTVV.

The chain couples TRBV7-3 to TRBJ2-1, with 14 bases lining up with TRBD2. V lost 5 bases to trimming and J lost 8 bases; unmatched junction nucleotides: 5. CDR3 length: 15 amino acids. Germline CDR1 is SGHTA and CDR2 is FQGTGA. The CDR3, as DNA: TGTGCCAGCAGCCGGGGACTAGCGGGAGTAGATGAGCAGTTCTTC. This translates into CASSRGLAGVDEQFF.

The chain combines TRBV5-5 with TRBJ2-3; 7 nucleotides line up with TRBD2. The V and J ends lost 2 bases and 4 bases, in that order; junction bases with no gene match: 10. Germline V gives CDR1 SGHKS, CDR2 YYEKEE (reference sequence). This CDR3 spans 16 amino acids. The CDR3 sequence is CASSFSSAGVPDTQYF. CDR3 DNA sequence: TGTGCCAGCAGCTTTTCCTCTGCGGGAGTACCAGATACGCAGTATTTT.

The gene calls are TRBV5-1 and TRBJ2-7; D is uncertain. The V gene lost 2 bases and the J gene lost 0 bases, with 12 bases spanning the gap. The germline gives CDR1 SGHRS, CDR2 YFSETQ. This CDR3 has 15 amino acids. CDR3 loop: CASSLSGISSYEQYF. The CDR3 DNA reads TGCGCCAGCAGCTTATCAGGTATTAGCTCCTACGAGCAGTACTTC.

This clone has only one observation. The rearrangement joins TRBV3-1 (or the pseudogene TRBV3-2) to TRBJ2-2; 9 nucleotides align to TRBD2. In germline, CDR1 is LGHDT, CDR2 YNNKEL (reference sequence). J was trimmed by 4 bases and V by 4 bases; bases with no gene match: 4. The CDR3 spans 15 residues. The CDR3 loop reads CASSLGLASTGELFF. Here the CDR3 DNA reads TGTGCCAGCAGCCTCGGACTAGCGAGCACCGGGGAGCTGTTTTTT.

This chain uses TRBV28 with TRBJ2-5; no clear D. The V gene lost 5 bases and the J gene lost 1 base, with 8 bases spanning the gap. CDR1 is MDHEN, CDR2 SYDVKM, per germline. The CDR3 has 13 amino acids. CDR3 sequence: CASSPGSQETQYF. CDR3 in DNA: TGTGCCAGCAGTCCCGGGTCCCAAGAGACCCAGTACTTC.

The chain has TRBV7-3 and TRBJ2-1; weak D call: TRBD2 (5 bases). This CDR3 contains 14 residues. Trimming left V 5 bases short and J 3 bases short, with 11 bases between. Germline V lookup: CDR1 SGHTA, CDR2 FQGTGA. In DNA form, the CDR3 reads TGTGCCAGCAGCCCGACTAATCTCTACAATGAGCAGTTCTTC. Residues: CASSPTNLYNEQFF. The variable domain in full, with the rest retrieved from reference TRBV7-3 and TRBJ2-1, is GAGVSQTPSNKVTEKGKYVELRCDPISGHTALYWYRQSLGQGPEFLIYFQGTGAADDSGLPNDRFFAVRPEGSVSTLKIQRTERGDSAVYLCASSPTNLYNEQFFGPGTRLTVL.

The rearrangement links TRBV6-5 to TRBJ1-3; D is undetermined. V was shortened by 4 bases and J by 0 bases, with 13 bases between the two germline ends. CDR1 and CDR2 (germline): MNHEY, SVGAGI. This CDR3 spans 16 amino acids. DNA of the CDR3: TGTGCCAGCAGTTCCGCCCTCCGGGTCTCTGGAAACACCATATATTTT. Amino acid sequence: CASSSALRVSGNTIYF.

The CDR3 loop is CASSYEESGANVLTF. In DNA, the CDR3 is TGTGCCAGCAGTTACGAGGAATCTGGGGCCAACGTCCTGACTTTC. The chain joins TRBV6-2 or TRBV6-3 to TRBJ2-6; D gene unclear. This CDR3 has 15 residues. V shed 2 bases and J shed 1 base, with 6 bases lying between them. From germline, CDR1 is MNHEY and CDR2 SVGEGT.

The gene calls are TRBV7-2 and TRBJ2-7; 11 nucleotides match TRBD2. With 5 bases clipped from V and 5 bases from J, the junction kept 14 bases outside the gene matches. CDR1 and CDR2 (germline): SGHTA, FQGNSA. The CDR3 is 17 amino acids. The CDR3 reads CASSLGAGLAGSNEQYF. CDR3 DNA sequence: TGTGCCAGCAGCCTAGGCGCTGGACTAGCGGGTAGTAACGAGCAGTACTTC.

The chain is built from TRBV7-9 and TRBJ2-7, with D perhaps matching TRBD1 (6 bases). The germline V gene has CDR1 SEHNR and CDR2 FQNEAQ (reference sequence). The CDR3 extends over 16 amino acids. Trimming took 1 base from V and 0 from J, leaving 13 bases between them. The CDR3 loop is CASSLEVIGGSYEQYF. CDR3 nucleotides: TGTGCCAGCAGCTTAGAAGTAATAGGGGGCTCCTACGAGCAGTACTTC.

The chain employs TRBV6-5 and TRBJ1-1; a possible D gene is TRBD1 (5 bases). Germline V gene data show CDR1 as MNHEY and CDR2 as SVGAGI. The length of the CDR3 is 14 residues. V dropped 1 base and J dropped 4 bases, with 10 bases sitting between them. CDR3 protein: CASSYFRGSTEAFF. The CDR3 DNA follows: TGTGCCAGCAGTTACTTTAGGGGCTCCACTGAAGCTTTCTTT.

The genes are TRBV10-1 and TRBJ1-4, with TRBD1 matching over 8 bases. This CDR3 spans 15 amino acids. V gave up 0 bases and J gave up 3 bases; unmatched junction bases: 0. Germline CDR1 and CDR2: WNHNN and SYGVQD (reference sequence). CDR3 sequence (DNA): TGCGCCAGCAGTGAGTCGACAGGGGCTAATGAAAAACTGTTTTTT. Its protein product is CASSESTGANEKLFF.